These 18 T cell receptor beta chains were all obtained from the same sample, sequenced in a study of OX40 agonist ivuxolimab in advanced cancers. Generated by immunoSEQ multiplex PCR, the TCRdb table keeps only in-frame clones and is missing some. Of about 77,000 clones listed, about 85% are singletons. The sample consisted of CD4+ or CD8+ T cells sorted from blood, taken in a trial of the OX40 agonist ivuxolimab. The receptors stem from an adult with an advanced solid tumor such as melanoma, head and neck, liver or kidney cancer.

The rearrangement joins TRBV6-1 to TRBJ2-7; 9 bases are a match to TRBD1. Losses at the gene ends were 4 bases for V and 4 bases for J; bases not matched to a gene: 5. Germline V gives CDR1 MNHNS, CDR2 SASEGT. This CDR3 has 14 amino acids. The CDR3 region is CASSAGTGLYEQYF. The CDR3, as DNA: TGTGCCAGCAGTGCCGGGACAGGGCTTTACGAGCAGTACTTC.

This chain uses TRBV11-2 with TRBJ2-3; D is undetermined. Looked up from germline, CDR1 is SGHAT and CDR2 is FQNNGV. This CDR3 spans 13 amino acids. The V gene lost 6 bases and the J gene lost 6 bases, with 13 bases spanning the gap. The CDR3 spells CASSPSTGDTQYF. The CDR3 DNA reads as TGTGCCAGCAGTCCCAGCACCGGTGATACGCAGTATTTT.

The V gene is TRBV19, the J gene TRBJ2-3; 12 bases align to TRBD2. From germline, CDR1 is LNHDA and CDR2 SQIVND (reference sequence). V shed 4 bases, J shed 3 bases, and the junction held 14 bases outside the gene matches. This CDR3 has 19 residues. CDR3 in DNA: TGTGCCAGTAGTAGGGATCTAGCGGGGGGGTCTTCGGGGACAGATACGCAGTATTTT. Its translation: CASSRDLAGGSSGTDTQYF. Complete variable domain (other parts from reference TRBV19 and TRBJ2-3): DGGITQSPKYLFRKEGQNVTLSCEQNLNHDAMYWYRQDPGQGLRLIYYSQIVNDFQKGDIAEGYSVSREKKESFPLTVTSAQKNPTAFYLCASSRDLAGGSSGTDTQYFGPGTRLTVL.

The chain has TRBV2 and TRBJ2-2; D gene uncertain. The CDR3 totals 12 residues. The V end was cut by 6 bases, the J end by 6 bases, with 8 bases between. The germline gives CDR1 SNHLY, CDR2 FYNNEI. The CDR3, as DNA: TGTGCCAGCAGGACCTCCGCCGGGGAGCTGTTTTTT. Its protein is CASRTSAGELFF.

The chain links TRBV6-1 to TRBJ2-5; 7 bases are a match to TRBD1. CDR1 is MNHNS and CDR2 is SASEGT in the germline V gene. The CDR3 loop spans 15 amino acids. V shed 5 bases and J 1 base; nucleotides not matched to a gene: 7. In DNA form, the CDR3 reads TGTGCCAGCAGTCGAGGGGCAGGGGGCCAAGAGACCCAGTACTTC. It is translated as CASSRGAGGQETQYF.

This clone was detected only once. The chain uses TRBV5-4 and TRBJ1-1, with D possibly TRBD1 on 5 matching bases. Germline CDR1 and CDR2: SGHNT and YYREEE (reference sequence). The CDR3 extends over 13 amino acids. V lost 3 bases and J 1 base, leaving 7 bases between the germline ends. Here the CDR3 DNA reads TGTGCCAGCAGCTGGGGGGGGAACACTGAAGCTTTCTTT. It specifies CASSWGGNTEAFF.

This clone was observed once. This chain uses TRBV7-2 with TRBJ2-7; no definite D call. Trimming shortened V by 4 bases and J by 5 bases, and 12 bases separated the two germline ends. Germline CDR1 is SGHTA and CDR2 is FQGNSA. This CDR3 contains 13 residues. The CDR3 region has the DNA TGTGCCAGCAGCTACGGACCGGCGGACGAGCAGTACTTC. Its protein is CASSYGPADEQYF.

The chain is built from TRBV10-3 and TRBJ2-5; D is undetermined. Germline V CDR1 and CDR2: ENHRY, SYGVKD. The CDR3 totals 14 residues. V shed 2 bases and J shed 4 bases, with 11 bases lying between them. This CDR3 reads CAISEQSGGETQYF. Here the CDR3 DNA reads TGTGCCATCAGTGAGCAGTCAGGTGGAGAGACCCAGTACTTC.

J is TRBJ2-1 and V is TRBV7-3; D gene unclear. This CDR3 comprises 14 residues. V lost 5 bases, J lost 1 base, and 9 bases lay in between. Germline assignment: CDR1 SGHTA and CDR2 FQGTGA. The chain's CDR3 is CASSLSLSYNEQFF. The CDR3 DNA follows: TGTGCCAGCAGCCTTAGCCTTTCCTACAATGAGCAGTTCTTC.

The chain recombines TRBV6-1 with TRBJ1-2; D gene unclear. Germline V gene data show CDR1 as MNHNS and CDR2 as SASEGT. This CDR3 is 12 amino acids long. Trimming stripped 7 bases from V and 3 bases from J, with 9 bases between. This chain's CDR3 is CASTSSYYGYTF. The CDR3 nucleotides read TGTGCCAGCACTTCCTCGTACTATGGCTACACCTTC.

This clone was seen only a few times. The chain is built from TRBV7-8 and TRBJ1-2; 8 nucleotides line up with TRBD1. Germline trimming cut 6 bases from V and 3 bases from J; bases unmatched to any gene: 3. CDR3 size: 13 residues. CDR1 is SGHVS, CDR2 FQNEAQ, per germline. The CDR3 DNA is TGTGCCAGCAGTCAGGACAGGGACTATGGCTACACCTTC. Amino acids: CASSQDRDYGYTF.

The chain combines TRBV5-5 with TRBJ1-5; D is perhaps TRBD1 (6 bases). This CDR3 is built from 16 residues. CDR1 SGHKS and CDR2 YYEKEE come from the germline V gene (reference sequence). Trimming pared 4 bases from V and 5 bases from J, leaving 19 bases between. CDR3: CASSGQVGRGDQPQHF. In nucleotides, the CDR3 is TGTGCCAGCAGCGGTCAGGTTGGCAGGGGCGATCAGCCCCAGCATTTT.

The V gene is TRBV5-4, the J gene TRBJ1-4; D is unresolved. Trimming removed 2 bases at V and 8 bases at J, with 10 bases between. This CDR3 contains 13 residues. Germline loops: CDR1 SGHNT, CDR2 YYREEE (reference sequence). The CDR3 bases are TGTGCCAGCAGCTTTCCGGGTGGAGAAAAACTGTTTTTT. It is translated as CASSFPGGEKLFF.

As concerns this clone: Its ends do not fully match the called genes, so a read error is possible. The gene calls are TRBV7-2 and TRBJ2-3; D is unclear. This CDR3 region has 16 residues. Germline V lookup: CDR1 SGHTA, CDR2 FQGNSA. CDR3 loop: CANSLSRTTGTDTQYF. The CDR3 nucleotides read TGTGCCAACAGCTTAAGTAGAACTACTGGCACAGATACGCAGTATTTT.

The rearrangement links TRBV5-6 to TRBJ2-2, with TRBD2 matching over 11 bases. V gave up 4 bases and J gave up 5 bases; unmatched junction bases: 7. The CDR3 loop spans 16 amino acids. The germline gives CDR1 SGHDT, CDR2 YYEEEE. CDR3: CASSPGLAGWTGELFF. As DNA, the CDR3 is TGTGCCAGCAGCCCCGGACTAGCGGGCTGGACCGGGGAGCTGTTTTTT. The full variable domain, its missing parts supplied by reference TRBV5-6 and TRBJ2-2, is DAGVTQSPTHLIKTRGQQVTLRCSPKSGHDTVSWYQQALGQGPQFIFQYYEEEERQRGNFPDRFSGHQFPNYSSELNVNALLLGDSALYLCASSPGLAGWTGELFFGEGSRLTVL.

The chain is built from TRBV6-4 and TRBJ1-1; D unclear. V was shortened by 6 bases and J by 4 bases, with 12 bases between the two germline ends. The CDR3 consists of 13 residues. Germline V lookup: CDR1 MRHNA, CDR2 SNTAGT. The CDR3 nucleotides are TGTGCCAGCAGAGCTTCGACCCGCACTGAAGCTTTCTTT. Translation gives CASRASTRTEAFF.

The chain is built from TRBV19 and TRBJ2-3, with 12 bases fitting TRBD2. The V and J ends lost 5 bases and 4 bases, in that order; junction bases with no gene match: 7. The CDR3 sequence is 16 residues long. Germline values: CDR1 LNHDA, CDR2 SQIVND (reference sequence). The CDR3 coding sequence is TGTGCCAGTAGTGTTCTAGCGGGGGGGACTTCAGATACGCAGTATTTT. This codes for CASSVLAGGTSDTQYF.

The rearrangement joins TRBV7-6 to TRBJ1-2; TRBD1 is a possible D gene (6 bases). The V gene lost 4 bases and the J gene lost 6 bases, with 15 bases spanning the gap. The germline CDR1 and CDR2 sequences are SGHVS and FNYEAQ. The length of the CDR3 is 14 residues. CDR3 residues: CASSSSQGEDGYTF. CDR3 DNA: TGTGCCAGCAGCTCCTCACAGGGAGAGGATGGCTACACCTTC. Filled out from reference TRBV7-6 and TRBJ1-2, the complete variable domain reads GAGVSQSPRYKVTKRGQDVALRCDPISGHVSLYWYRQALGQGPEFLTYFNYEAQQDKSGLPNDRFSAERPEGSISTLTIQRTEQRDSAMYRCASSSSQGEDGYTFGSGTRLTVV.